This T cell receptor beta chain was found in a study of tumor and adjacent non-tumor tissue in lung cancer. A modified ARM-PCR protocol with three rounds of nested PCR amplified TCRbeta. A single record per CDR3 protein comes from TCRdb applying MiXCR to the multiplex PCR reads. Among approximately 82,000 distinct CDR3 sequences, approximately 82% were seen once, and the ten largest hold almost 40%. The template was RNA from unsorted bulk tissue. Distant lung tissue was collected more than 3 cm away from the tumor edge. The CDR3 contains 19 residues. The V gene's germline CDR1 is SGHNT and CDR2 YYREEE (reference sequence).

The source material was distant non-tumor lung tissue. J is TRBJ2-1 and V is TRBV5-4; 11 nucleotides agree with TRBD2. The end of the DNA is better explained by TRBJ2-7, so the J call may be wrong. The receptor was derived from a man in his 70s with non-small cell lung cancer. The DNA of the CDR3 is TGTGCCAGCAGCTTGGCCGGGAGTACTAGCGGGGGCTCCTTCAATGAGCAGTACTTC. Amino acids: CASSLAGSTSGGSFNEQYF.